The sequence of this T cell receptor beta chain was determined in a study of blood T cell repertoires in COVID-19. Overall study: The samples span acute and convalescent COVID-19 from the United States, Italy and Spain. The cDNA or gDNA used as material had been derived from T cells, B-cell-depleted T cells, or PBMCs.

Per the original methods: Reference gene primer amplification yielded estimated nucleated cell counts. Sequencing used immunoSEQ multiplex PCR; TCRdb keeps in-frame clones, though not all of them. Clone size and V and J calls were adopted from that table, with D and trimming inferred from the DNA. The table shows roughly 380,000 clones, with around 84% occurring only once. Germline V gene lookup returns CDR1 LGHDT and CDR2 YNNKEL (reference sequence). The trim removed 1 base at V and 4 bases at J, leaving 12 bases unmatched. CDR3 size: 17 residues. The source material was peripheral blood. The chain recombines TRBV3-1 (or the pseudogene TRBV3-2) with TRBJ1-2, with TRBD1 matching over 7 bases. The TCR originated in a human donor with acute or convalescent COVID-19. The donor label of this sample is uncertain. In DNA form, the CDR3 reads TGTGCCAGCAGCCAAGGGGACCGGGACAGAGGAGTCTATGGCTACACCTTC. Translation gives CASSQGDRDRGVYGYTF.